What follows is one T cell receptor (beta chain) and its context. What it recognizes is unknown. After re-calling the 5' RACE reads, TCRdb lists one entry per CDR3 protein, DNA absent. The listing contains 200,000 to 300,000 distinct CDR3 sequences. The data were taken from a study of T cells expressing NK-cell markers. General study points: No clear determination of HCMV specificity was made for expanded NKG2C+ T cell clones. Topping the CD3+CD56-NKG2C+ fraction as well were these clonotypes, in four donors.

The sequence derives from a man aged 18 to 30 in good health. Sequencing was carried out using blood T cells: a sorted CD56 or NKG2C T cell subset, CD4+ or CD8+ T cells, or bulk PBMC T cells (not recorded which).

CDR3 residues: CSAPRDGAGSYNEQFF. The chain employs TRBV20-1 and TRBJ2-1; TCRdb designates TRBD1, a call that cannot be tested without DNA. Germline values: CDR1 DFQATT, CDR2 SNEGSKA (reference sequence). The length of the CDR3 is 16 residues.